This T cell receptor beta chain was found in a study of technical replicates of blood from four donors. The CDR3 totals 13 residues. Germline V gene data show CDR1 as MNHEY and CDR2 as SVGAGI. Trimming removed 5 bases at V and 8 bases at J, with 12 bases between. The protocol was immunoSEQ multiplex PCR, while the TCRdb copy is restricted to in-frame clones and leaves out a portion. The repertoire has 95,000 or so clones, approximately 95% of them found once; the top ten carry roughly 0.33%. V usage is TRBV6-5 and J usage is TRBJ1-4; TRBD1 might be the D (6 bases). The sequenced material came from T cells isolated from PBMCs. This receptor was obtained from a human donor in good health. The CDR3 region has the DNA TGTGCCAGCAGTACAGGGTACCAGGAAAAACTGTTTTTT. This sequence encodes CASSTGYQEKLFF.